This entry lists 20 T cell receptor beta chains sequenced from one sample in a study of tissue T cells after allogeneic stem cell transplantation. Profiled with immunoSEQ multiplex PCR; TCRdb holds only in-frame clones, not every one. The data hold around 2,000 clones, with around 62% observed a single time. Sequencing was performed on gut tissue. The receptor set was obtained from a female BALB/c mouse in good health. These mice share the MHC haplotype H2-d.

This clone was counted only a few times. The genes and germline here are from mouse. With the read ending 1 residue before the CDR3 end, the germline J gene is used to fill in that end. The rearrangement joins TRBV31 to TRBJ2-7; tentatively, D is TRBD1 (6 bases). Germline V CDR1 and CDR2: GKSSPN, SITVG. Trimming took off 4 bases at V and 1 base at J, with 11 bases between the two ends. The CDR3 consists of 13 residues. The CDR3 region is CAWILRGSYEQYF. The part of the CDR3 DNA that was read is TGTGCCTGGATCCTCAGGGGATCCTATGAACAGTAC.

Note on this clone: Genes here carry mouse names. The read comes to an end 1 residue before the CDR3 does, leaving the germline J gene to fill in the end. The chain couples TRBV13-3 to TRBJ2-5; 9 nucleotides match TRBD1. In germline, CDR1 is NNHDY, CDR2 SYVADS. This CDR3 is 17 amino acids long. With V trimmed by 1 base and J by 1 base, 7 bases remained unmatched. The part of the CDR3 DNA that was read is TGTGCCAGCAGTGATTCCGGGACAGGGACGGACCAAGACACCCAGTAC. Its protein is CASSDSGTGTDQDTQY. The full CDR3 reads CASSDSGTGTDQDTQYF.

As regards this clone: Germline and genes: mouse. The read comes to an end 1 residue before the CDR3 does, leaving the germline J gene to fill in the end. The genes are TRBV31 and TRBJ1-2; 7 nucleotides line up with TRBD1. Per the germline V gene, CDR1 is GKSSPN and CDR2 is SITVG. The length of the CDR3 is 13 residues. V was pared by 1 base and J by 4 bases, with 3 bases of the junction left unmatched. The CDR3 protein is CAWSPGGVSDYTF. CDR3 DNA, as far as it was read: TGTGCCTGGAGTCCAGGGGGAGTCTCCGACTACACC.

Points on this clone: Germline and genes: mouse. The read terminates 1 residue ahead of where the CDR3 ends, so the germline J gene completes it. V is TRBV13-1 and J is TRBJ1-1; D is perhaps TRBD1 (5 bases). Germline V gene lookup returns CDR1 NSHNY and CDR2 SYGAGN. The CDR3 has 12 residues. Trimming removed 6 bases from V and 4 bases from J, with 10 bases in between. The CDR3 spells CASKDKSTEVFF. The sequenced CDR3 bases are TGTGCCAGCAAGGACAAATCCACAGAAGTCTTC.

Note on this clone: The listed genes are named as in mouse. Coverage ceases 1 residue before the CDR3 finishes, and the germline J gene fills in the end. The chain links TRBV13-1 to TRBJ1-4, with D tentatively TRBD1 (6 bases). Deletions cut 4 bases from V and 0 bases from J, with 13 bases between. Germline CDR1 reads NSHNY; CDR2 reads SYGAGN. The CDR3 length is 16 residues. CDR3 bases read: TGTGCCAGCAGTCCAACCGGGACAATTTCCAACGAAAGATTATTT. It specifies CASSPTGTISNERLF. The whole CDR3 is CASSPTGTISNERLFF.

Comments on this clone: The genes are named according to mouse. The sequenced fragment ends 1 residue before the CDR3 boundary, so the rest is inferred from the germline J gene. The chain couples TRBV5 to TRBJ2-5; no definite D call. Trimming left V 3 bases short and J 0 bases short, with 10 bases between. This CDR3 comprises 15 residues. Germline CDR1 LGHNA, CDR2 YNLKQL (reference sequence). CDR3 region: CASSQQQFNQDTQYF. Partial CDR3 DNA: TGTGCCAGCAGCCAGCAACAGTTTAACCAAGACACCCAGTAC.

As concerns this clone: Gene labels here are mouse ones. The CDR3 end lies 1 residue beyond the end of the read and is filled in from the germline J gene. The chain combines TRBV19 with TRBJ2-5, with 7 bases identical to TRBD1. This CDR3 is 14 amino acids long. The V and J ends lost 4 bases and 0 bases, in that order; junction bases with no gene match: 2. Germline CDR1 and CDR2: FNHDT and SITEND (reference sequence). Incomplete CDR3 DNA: TGTGCCAGCAGTTTGACAGGGAACCAAGACACCCAGTAC. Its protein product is CASSLTGNQDTQY. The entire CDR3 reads CASSLTGNQDTQYF.

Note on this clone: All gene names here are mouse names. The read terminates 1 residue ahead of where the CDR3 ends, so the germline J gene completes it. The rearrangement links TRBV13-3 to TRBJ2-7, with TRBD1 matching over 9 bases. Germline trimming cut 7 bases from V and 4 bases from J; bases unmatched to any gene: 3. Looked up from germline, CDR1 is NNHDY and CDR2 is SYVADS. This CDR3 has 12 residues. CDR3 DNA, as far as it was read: TGTGCCAGCGAGACAGGGGGTTATGAACAGTAC. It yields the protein CASETGGYEQY. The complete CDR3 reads CASETGGYEQYF.

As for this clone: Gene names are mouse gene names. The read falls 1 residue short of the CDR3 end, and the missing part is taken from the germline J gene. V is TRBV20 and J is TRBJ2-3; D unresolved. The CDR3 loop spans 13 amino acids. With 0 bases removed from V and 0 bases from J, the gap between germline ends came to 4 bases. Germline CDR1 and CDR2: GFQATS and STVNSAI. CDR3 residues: CGAREGSAETLYF. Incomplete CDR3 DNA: TGTGGTGCTAGGGAGGGGAGTGCAGAAACGCTGTAT. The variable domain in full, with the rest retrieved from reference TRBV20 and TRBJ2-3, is GALVYQYPRRTICKSGTSMRMECQAVGFQATSVAWYRQSPQKTFELIALSTVNSAIKYEQNFTQEKFPISHPNLSFSSMTVLNAYLEDRGLYLCGAREGSAETLYFGSGTRLTVL.

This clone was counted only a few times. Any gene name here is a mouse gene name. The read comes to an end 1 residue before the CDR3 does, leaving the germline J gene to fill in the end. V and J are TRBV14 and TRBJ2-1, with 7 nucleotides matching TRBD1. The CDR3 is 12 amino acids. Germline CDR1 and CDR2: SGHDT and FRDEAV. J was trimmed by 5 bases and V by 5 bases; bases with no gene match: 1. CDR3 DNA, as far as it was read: TGTGCCAGCAGGACAGGGAATGCTGAGCAGTTC. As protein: CASRTGNAEQF. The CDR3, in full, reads CASRTGNAEQFF.

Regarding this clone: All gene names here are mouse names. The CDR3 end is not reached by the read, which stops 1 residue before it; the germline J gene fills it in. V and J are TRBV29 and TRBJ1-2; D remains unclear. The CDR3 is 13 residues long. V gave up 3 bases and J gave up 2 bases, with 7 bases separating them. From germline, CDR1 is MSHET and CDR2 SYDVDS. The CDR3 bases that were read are TGTGCTAGCAGTTTCCGGCAGAACTCCGACTACACC. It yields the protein CASSFRQNSDYT. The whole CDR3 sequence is CASSFRQNSDYTF. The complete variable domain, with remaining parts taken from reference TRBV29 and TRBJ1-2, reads DMKVTQMPRYLIKRMGENVLLECGQDMSHETMYWYRQDPGLGLQLIYISYDVDSNSEGDIPKGYRVSRKKREHFSLILDSAKTNQTSVYFCASSFRQNSDYTFGSGTRLLVI.

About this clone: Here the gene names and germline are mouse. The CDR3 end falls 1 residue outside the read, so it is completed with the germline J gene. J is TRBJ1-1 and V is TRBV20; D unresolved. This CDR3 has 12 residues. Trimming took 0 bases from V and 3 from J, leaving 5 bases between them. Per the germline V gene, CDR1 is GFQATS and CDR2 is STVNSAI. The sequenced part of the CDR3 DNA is TGTGGTGCTAGGGACAGGCACACAGAAGTCTTC. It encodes CGARDRHTEVF. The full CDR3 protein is CGARDRHTEVFF. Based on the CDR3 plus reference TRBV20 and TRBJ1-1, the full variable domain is GALVYQYPRRTICKSGTSMRMECQAVGFQATSVAWYRQSPQKTFELIALSTVNSAIKYEQNFTQEKFPISHPNLSFSSMTVLNAYLEDRGLYLCGARDRHTEVFFGKGTRLTVV.

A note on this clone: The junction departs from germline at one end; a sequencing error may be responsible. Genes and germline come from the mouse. CDR3 bases read: TGTGCCAGCAGGGATGGGGGGGTGGGGCAACAGTAC. Translating gives CASRDGGVGQQY. The full CDR3 is CASRDGGVGQQYF. The chain has TRBV13-3 and TRBJ2-7; 8 bases agree with TRBD2. The observed sequence ends 1 residue before the CDR3 terminus, with the missing tail filled in from the germline J gene. The CDR3 length is 13 residues. Germline V gives CDR1 NNHDY, CDR2 SYVADS.

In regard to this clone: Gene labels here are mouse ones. The CDR3 here is CASGAGGTNTGQLYF. The sequenced part of the CDR3 DNA is TGTGCCAGCGGTGCTGGGGGGACAAACACCGGGCAGCTCTAC. V is TRBV13-2 and J is TRBJ2-2, with 8 nucleotides matching TRBD2. The read finishes 1 residue shy of the CDR3 end, and the germline J gene is used to complete it. CDR1 is NNHNN and CDR2 is SYGAGS in the germline V gene (reference sequence). Trimming at V came to 3 bases and at J to 0 bases, leaving 1 base not matched to a gene. The CDR3 runs to 15 residues.

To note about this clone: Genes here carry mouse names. The CDR3 loop reads CASSFLGGYAEQFF. Incomplete CDR3 DNA: TGTGCTAGCAGTTTTTTGGGGGGCTATGCTGAGCAGTTC. V usage is TRBV29 and J usage is TRBJ2-1; 7 positions agree with TRBD2. The read ends 1 residue shy of where the CDR3 ends; the end is completed using the germline J gene. In germline, CDR1 is MSHET, CDR2 SYDVDS. The J segment lost 3 bases and the V segment lost 3 bases, leaving 2 bases of the junction unmatched. This CDR3 spans 14 amino acids. Together with reference TRBV29 and TRBJ2-1, the CDR3 gives the full variable domain: DMKVTQMPRYLIKRMGENVLLECGQDMSHETMYWYRQDPGLGLQLIYISYDVDSNSEGDIPKGYRVSRKKREHFSLILDSAKTNQTSVYFCASSFLGGYAEQFFGPGTRLTVL.

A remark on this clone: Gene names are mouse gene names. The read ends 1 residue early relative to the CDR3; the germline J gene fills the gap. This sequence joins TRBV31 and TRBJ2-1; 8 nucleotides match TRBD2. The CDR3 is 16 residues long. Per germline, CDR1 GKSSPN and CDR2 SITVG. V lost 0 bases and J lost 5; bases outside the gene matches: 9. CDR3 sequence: CAWSLVGGGADAEQFF. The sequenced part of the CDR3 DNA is TGTGCCTGGAGTCTAGTGGGGGGGGGCGCGGATGCTGAGCAGTTC.

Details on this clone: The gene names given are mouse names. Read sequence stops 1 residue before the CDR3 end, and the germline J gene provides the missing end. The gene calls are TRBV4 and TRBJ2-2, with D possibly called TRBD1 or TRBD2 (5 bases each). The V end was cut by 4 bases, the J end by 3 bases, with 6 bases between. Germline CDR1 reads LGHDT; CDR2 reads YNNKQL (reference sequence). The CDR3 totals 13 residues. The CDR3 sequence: CASSSGHTGQLYF. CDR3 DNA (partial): TGTGCCAGCAGCTCGGGACACACCGGGCAGCTCTAC.

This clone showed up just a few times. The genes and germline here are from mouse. This CDR3 reads CASSQEGVEQYF. The DNA read from the CDR3 is TGTGCCAGCAGCCAAGAGGGGGTTGAACAGTAC. V usage is TRBV5 and J usage is TRBJ2-7, with D perhaps matching TRBD1 or TRBD2 (5 bases each). The DNA ends 1 residue before the CDR3 does, and the rest of the CDR3 is filled in from the germline J gene. The CDR3 loop spans 12 amino acids. The V end was cut by 0 bases, the J end by 6 bases, with 6 bases between. CDR1 is LGHNA and CDR2 is YNLKQL in the germline V gene (reference sequence).

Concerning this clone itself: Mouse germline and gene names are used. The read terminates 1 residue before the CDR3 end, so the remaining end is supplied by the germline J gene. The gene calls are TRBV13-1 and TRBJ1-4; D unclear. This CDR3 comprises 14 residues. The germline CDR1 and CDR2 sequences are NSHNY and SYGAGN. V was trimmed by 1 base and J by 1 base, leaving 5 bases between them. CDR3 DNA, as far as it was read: TGTGCCAGCAGTGATAACAGTTCCAACGAAAGATTATTT. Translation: CASSDNSSNERLF. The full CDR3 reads CASSDNSSNERLFF.

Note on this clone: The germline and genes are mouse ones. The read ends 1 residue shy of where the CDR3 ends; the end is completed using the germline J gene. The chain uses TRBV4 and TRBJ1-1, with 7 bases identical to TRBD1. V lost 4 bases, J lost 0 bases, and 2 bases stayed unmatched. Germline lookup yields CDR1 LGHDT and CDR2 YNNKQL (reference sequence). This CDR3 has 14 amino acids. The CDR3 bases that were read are TGTGCCAGCAGCTCCGGGACAGCAAACACAGAAGTCTTC. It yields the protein CASSSGTANTEVF. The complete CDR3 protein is CASSSGTANTEVFF.